The 20 T cell receptor beta chains listed next were all sequenced from one sample in a study of tumor-infiltrating lymphocytes in localized non-small cell lung cancer. Assay: immunoSEQ multiplex PCR; the TCRdb copy retains only in-frame clones and omits some. The data show roughly 7,000 clones, roughly 74% seen once. The specimen was lung tumor tissue. The origin of the receptors is a human donor with non-small cell lung cancer.

This chain connects TRBV5-5 to TRBJ1-2; no clear D. Germline CDR1 and CDR2: SGHKS and YYEKEE (reference sequence). The V gene lost 0 bases and the J gene lost 0 bases, with 12 bases spanning the gap. The CDR3 consists of 16 residues. CDR3 DNA: TGTGCCAGCAGCTTGGATATCCCGAAAGCTAACTATGGCTACACCTTC. Protein sequence: CASSLDIPKANYGYTF.

The chain uses TRBV18 and TRBJ1-5; weak D call: TRBD1 (6 bases). V lost 2 bases and J lost 6, with 17 bases in between. Germline loops: CDR1 KGHSH, CDR2 LQKENI. The CDR3 totals 16 residues. The CDR3 region is CASSPFMGGQSQPQHF. The DNA for the CDR3 is TGTGCCAGCTCACCATTTATGGGGGGCCAGAGTCAGCCCCAGCATTTT.

The rearrangement joins TRBV18 to TRBJ1-2; D is unresolved. The germline V gene encodes CDR1 KGHSH and CDR2 LQKENI. Trimming cost V 6 bases and J 3 bases, with 11 bases left between them. There are 13 residues in the CDR3. Here the CDR3 reads CASSRFSDYGYTF. CDR3 nucleotide sequence: TGTGCCAGCTCTAGGTTCAGCGACTATGGCTACACCTTC.

Here the CDR3 DNA reads TGTGCCAGCAGCTTGGGGCCGGCTAGCGGGGGTATACACTACGAGCAGTACTTC. It translates to CASSLGPASGGIHYEQYF. The chain recombines TRBV5-4 with TRBJ2-7, with TRBD2 matching over 10 bases. With V trimmed by 0 bases and J by 3 bases, 12 bases remained unmatched. Germline lookup yields CDR1 SGHNT and CDR2 YYREEE (reference sequence). The CDR3 loop spans 18 amino acids.

The chain links TRBV6-5 to TRBJ1-5, with 7 bases matching TRBD1. The CDR3 contains 13 residues. CDR1 MNHEY and CDR2 SVGAGI come from the germline V gene. J was trimmed by 4 bases and V by 5 bases; bases with no gene match: 2. The CDR3, as DNA: TGTGCCAGCAGTGGGACAGTAAATCAGCCCCAGCATTTT. This encodes CASSGTVNQPQHF.

This clone has just a few counts. The V gene is TRBV20-1, the J gene TRBJ2-1; TRBD2 might be the D (5 bases). The CDR3 contains 11 residues. Trimming stripped 6 bases from V and 6 bases from J, with 9 bases between. From germline, CDR1 is DFQATT and CDR2 SNEGSKA (reference sequence). The CDR3 coding sequence is TGCAGTGCCGGGGAGTTCAATGAGCAGTTCTTC. Translated: CSAGEFNEQFF.

The gene calls are TRBV14 and TRBJ2-5, with D uncertain. V was trimmed by 0 bases and J by 2 bases, leaving 10 bases between them. In germline, CDR1 is SGHDN, CDR2 FVKESK. The CDR3 consists of 15 residues. The CDR3 protein is CASSQEGRRQETQYF. As DNA, the CDR3 is TGTGCCAGCAGCCAAGAGGGCAGAAGACAAGAGACCCAGTACTTC.

This CDR3 is CASRGLVGSPLHF. Here the CDR3 DNA reads TGTGCCAGCAGGGGACTGGTCGGATCACCCCTCCACTTT. The chain is built from TRBV21-1 and TRBJ1-6. TRBV21-1 is labeled a pseudogene. The CDR3 loop spans 13 amino acids.

About this clone itself: Other DNA sequences in this specimen translate into the identical CDR3. The chain combines TRBV7-2 with TRBJ2-3, with D hard to call. The V end was cut by 4 bases, the J end by 5 bases, with 7 bases between. The CDR3 is 12 amino acids. Germline loops: CDR1 SGHTA, CDR2 FQGNSA. CDR3 residues: CASSSSRDTQYF. The CDR3 DNA reads TGTGCCAGCAGCTCCTCTAGAGATACGCAGTATTTT.

The chain's CDR3 is CASSTGPRYGYTF. The CDR3 DNA reads TGTGCCAGCAGCACGGGACCTCGCTATGGCTACACCTTC. The chain is built from TRBV27 and TRBJ1-2, with D tentatively TRBD1 (5 bases). CDR1 and CDR2 from the germline V gene are MNHEY and SMNVEV (reference sequence). This CDR3 is built from 13 residues. V lost 6 bases and J lost 4, with 12 bases in between.

The V call is TRBV4-2, the J call TRBJ1-4; 8 bases align to TRBD1. V lost 1 base to trimming and J lost 8 bases; unmatched junction nucleotides: 6. This CDR3 has 15 amino acids. Germline V lookup: CDR1 LGHNA, CDR2 YNFKEQ. The CDR3 nucleotides are TGTGCCAGCAGCCAAGTTGTGACAGGGGTCGAAAAACTGTTTTTT. Protein sequence: CASSQVVTGVEKLFF.

In its sample, this clone is medium-sized (0.01 to 0.1%). DNA for the CDR3: TGCAGCGTCACACCAACAGGGGCCCCCTACGAGCAGTACTTC. Amino acids: CSVTPTGAPYEQYF. The V call is TRBV29-1, the J call TRBJ2-7; 7 bases agree with TRBD1. The CDR3 is made up of 14 amino acids. Germline V gives CDR1 SQVTM, CDR2 ANQGSEA. The V gene end was trimmed by 6 bases and the J gene end by 2 bases; junction bases not matched to a gene: 10.

By its share, this clone is medium-sized (0.01 to 0.1%). J is TRBJ2-3 and V is TRBV5-4; 12 bases are a match to TRBD2. The CDR3 is 17 residues long. Germline-derived CDR1 and CDR2 are SGHNT and YYREEE (reference sequence). The ends lost 0 bases at V and 0 bases at J; junction bases unmatched: 2. The CDR3 DNA reads TGTGCCAGCAGCTTGGGACTAGCGGGGGTTAGCACAGATACGCAGTATTTT. Protein product: CASSLGLAGVSTDTQYF.

This clone was detected only a few times. The chain links TRBV7-2 to TRBJ2-7; 8 bases map to TRBD1. This CDR3 region has 18 residues. Germline-derived CDR1 and CDR2 are SGHTA and FQGNSA. J was trimmed by 0 bases and V by 4 bases; bases with no gene match: 14. DNA of the CDR3: TGTGCCAGCAGCTCCTCGGTGGACAGGGTGTCGAGCTCCTACGAGCAGTACTTC. As protein: CASSSSVDRVSSSYEQYF. The full variable domain, completed using reference TRBV7-2 and TRBJ2-7, is GAGVSQSPSNKVTEKGKDVELRCDPISGHTALYWYRQSLGQGLEFLIYFQGNSAPDKSGLPSDRFSAERTGGSVSTLTIQRTQQEDSAVYLCASSSSVDRVSSSYEQYFGPGTRLTVT.

The rearrangement uses TRBV4-1 and TRBJ1-1; TRBD1 aligns across 10 bases. Losses at the gene ends were 6 bases for V and 8 bases for J; bases not matched to a gene: 6. The CDR3 consists of 13 residues. The germline CDR1 and CDR2 sequences are MGHRA and YSYEKL. In nucleotides, the CDR3 is TGCGCCAGCAGGCGACAGGGGGCCGGGGAAGCTTTCTTT. It encodes CASRRQGAGEAFF.

The chain uses TRBV5-3 and TRBJ2-5, with TRBD2 as a possible D gene (6 bases). TRBV5-3 is designated an ORF whose function remains uncertain. V was shortened by 2 bases and J by 3 bases, with 17 bases between the two germline ends. This CDR3 has 16 amino acids. CDR3 in amino acids: CARSFGLLQDKETQYF. In nucleotides, the CDR3 is TGTGCCAGAAGCTTCGGACTACTCCAAGATAAAGAGACCCAGTACTTC.

The chain carries TRBV5-1 and TRBJ2-5; either TRBD1 or TRBD2 may supply D (5 bases each). The V gene's germline CDR1 is SGHRS and CDR2 YFSETQ. The CDR3 extends over 13 amino acids. Trimming shortened V by 4 bases and J by 2 bases, and 9 bases separated the two germline ends. The CDR3 loop is CASSGGTQETQYF. Written as DNA, the CDR3 is TGCGCCAGCAGCGGGGGAACTCAAGAGACCCAGTACTTC.

The chain joins TRBV9 to TRBJ1-1; 9 nucleotides align to TRBD1. This CDR3 region has 16 residues. Per germline, CDR1 SGDLS and CDR2 YYNGEE. With V trimmed by 4 bases and J by 5 bases, 12 bases remained unmatched. In nucleotides, the CDR3 is TGTGCCAGCAGCCCGGGACAGGGTCGGGTGGTTACTGAAGCTTTCTTT. Its protein product is CASSPGQGRVVTEAFF.

The gene calls are TRBV15 and TRBJ2-3; D call uncertain. The length of the CDR3 is 14 residues. Germline-derived CDR1 and CDR2 are LNHNV and YYDKDF (reference sequence). Trimming took off 5 bases at V and 4 bases at J, with 13 bases between the two ends. CDR3 nucleotide sequence: TGTGCCACCAGCCAAAGTCCGGTGTCAGATACGCAGTATTTT. This gives the protein CATSQSPVSDTQYF.

The table lists this clone with a count of one. The V call is TRBV4-2, the J call TRBJ2-1; 7 positions agree with TRBD2. CDR3 length: 14 residues. The V and J ends lost 7 bases and 4 bases, in that order; junction bases with no gene match: 7. Germline V gives CDR1 LGHNA, CDR2 YNFKEQ. The CDR3 DNA reads TGTGCCAGCACCCAGGGCGGGAGTTACAATGAGCAGTTCTTC. It codes for CASTQGGSYNEQFF.